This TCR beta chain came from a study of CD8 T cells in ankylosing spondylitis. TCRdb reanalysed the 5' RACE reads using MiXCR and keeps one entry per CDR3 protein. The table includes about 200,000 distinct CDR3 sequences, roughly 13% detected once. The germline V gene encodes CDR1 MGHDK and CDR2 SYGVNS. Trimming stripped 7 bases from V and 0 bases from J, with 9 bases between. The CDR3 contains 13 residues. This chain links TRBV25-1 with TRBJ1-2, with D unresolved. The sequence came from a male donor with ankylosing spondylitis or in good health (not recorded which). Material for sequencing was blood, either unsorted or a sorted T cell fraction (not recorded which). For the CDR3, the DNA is TGTGCCAGCAACGACGGTACTAACTATGGCTACACCTTC. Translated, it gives CASNDGTNYGYTF.